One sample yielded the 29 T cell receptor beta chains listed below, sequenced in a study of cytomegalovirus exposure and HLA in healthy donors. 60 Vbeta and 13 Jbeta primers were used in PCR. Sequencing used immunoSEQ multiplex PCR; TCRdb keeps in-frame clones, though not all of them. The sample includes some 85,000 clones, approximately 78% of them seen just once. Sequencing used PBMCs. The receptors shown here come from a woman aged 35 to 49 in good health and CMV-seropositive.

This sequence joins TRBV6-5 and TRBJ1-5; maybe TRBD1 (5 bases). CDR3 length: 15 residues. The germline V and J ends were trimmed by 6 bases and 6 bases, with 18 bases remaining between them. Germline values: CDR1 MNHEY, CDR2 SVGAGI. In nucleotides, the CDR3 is TGTGCCAGCAGCGTGGGGGGAGGTCTTATTCAGCCCCAGCATTTT. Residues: CASSVGGGLIQPQHF.

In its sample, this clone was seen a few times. The CDR3 nucleotides read TGTGCCAGCAGTCCAGGGAATCAGCCCCAGCATTTT. Translating gives CASSPGNQPQHF. The chain has TRBV28 and TRBJ1-5, with TRBD1 as a possible D gene (5 bases). Germline CDR1 is MDHEN and CDR2 is SYDVKM. The CDR3 runs to 12 residues. V was clipped by 5 bases and J by 4 bases, with 6 bases between them.

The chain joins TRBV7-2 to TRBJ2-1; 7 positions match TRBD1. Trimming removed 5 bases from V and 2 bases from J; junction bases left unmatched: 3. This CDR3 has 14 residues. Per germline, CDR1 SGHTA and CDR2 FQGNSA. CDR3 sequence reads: CASSRDSTYNEQFF. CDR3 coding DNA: TGTGCCAGCAGCCGGGACAGTACCTACAATGAGCAGTTCTTC.

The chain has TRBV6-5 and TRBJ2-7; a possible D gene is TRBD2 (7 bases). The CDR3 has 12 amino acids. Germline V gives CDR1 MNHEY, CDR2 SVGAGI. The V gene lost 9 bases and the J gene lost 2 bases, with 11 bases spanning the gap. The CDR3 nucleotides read TGTGCCAGTCAGCGGGACACCTACGAGCAGTACTTC. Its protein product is CASQRDTYEQYF.

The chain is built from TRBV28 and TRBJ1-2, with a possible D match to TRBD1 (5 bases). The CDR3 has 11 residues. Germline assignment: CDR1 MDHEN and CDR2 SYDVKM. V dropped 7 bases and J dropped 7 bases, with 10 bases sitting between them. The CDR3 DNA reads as TGTGCCAGCACCAGGGCCTCTGGCTACACCTTC. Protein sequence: CASTRASGYTF.

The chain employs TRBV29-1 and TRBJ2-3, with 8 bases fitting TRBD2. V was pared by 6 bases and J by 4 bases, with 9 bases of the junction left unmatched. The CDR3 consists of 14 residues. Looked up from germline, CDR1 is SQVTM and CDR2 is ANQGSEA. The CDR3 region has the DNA TGCAGCGTCGATGGGACTAGGTCTTCAGATACGCAGTATTTT. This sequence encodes CSVDGTRSSDTQYF.

CDR3 bases: TGTGCCAGCAGCTTGTGGGGGGTTAGCAATCAGCCCCAGCATTTT. It encodes CASSLWGVSNQPQHF. V usage is TRBV5-8 and J usage is TRBJ1-5; D is possibly TRBD1 (5 bases). The CDR3 contains 15 residues. V lost 1 base and J 0 bases, leaving 8 bases between the germline ends. Germline-derived CDR1 and CDR2 are SGHTS and YDEGEE.

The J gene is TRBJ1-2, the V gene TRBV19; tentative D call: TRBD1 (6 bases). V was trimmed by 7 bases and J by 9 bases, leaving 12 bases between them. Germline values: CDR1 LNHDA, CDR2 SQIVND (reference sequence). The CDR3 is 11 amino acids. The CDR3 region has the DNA TGTGCCAGTACCCAGGGGAGTCGCTACACCTTC. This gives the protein CASTQGSRYTF.

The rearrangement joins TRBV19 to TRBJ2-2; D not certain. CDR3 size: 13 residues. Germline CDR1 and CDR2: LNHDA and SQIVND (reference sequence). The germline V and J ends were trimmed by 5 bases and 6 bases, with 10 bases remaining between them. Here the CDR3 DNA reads TGTGCCAGTAGTCTACCCCCCCCCGGGGAGCTGTTTTTT. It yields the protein CASSLPPPGELFF.

CDR3 region: CASSPAGADTQYF. The CDR3 nucleotides are TGTGCCAGCAGCCCCGCAGGGGCGGATACGCAGTATTTT. The chain recombines TRBV7-6 with TRBJ2-3; weak D call: TRBD1 (6 bases). Looked up from germline, CDR1 is SGHVS and CDR2 is FNYEAQ. This CDR3 contains 13 residues. V was shortened by 5 bases and J by 6 bases, with 12 bases between the two germline ends.

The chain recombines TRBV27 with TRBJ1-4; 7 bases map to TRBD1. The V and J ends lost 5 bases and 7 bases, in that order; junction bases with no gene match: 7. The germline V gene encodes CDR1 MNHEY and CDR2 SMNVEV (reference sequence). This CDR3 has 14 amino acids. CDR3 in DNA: TGTGCCAGCAGTCGGACAGGCAAAAGTGAAAAACTGTTTTTT. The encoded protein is CASSRTGKSEKLFF.

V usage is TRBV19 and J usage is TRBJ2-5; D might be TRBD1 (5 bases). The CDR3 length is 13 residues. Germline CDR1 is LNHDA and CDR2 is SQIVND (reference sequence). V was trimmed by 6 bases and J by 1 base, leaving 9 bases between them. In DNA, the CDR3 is TGTGCCAGTAGCCAGGGAAGCCAAGAGACCCAGTACTTC. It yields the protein CASSQGSQETQYF.

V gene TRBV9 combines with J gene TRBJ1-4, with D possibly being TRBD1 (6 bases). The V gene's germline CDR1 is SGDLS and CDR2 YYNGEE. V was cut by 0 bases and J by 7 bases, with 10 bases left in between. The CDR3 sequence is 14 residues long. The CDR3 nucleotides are TGTGCCAGCAGCGTAGGGACAGCCTCTGAAAAACTGTTTTTT. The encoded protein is CASSVGTASEKLFF.

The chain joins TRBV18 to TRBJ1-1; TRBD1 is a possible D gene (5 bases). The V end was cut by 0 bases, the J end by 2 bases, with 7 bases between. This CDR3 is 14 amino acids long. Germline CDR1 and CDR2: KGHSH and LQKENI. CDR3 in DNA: TGTGCCAGCTCACCACCCGACAGCAACACTGAAGCTTTCTTT. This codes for CASSPPDSNTEAFF.

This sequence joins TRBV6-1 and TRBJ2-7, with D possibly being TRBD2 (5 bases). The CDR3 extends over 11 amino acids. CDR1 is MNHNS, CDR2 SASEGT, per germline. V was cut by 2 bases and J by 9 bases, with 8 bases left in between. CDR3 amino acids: CASSETAGQYF. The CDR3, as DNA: TGTGCCAGCAGTGAAACGGCGGGGCAGTACTTC.

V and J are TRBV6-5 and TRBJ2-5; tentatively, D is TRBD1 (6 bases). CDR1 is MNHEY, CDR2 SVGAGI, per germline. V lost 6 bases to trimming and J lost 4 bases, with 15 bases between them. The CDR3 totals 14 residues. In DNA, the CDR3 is TGTGCCAGCAGCCCTCAGGGGTTGGGAGAGACCCAGTACTTC. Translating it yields CASSPQGLGETQYF.

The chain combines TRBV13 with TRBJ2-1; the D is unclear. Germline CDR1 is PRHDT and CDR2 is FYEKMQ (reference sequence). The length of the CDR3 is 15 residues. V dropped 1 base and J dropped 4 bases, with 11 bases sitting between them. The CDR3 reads CASSLVASSYNEQFF. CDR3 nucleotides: TGTGCCAGCAGCTTAGTGGCTAGTAGTTACAATGAGCAGTTCTTC. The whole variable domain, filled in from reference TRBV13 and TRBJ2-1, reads AAGVIQSPRHLIKEKRETATLKCYPIPRHDTVYWYQQGPGQDPQFLISFYEKMQSDKGSIPDRFSAQQFSDYHSELNMSSLELGDSALYFCASSLVASSYNEQFFGPGTRLTVL.

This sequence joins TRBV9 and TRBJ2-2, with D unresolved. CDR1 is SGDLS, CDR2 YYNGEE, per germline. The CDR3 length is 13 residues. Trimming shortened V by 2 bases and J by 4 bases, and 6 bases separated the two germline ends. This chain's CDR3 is CASSVGGTGELFF. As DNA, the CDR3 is TGTGCCAGCAGCGTCGGTGGCACCGGGGAGCTGTTTTTT.

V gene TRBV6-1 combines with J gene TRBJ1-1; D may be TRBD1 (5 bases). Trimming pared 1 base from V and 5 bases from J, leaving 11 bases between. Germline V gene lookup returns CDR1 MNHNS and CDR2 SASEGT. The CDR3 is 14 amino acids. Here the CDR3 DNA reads TGTGCCAGCAGTGAAGGGGGCGAAGGAACTGAAGCTTTCTTT. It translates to CASSEGGEGTEAFF.

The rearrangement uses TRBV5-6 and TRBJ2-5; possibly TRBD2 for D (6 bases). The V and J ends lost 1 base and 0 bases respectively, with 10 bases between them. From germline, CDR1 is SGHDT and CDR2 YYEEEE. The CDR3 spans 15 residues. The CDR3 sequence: CASSLRTKYQETQYF. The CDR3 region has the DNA TGTGCCAGCAGCTTGAGGACTAAGTACCAAGAGACCCAGTACTTC.

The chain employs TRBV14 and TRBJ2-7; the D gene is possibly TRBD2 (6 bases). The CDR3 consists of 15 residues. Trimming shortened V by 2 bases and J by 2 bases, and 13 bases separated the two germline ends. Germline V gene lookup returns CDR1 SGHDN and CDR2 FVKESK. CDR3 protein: CASSQRGLGAYEQYF. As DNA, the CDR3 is TGTGCCAGCAGCCAACGGGGGTTAGGGGCCTACGAGCAGTACTTC.

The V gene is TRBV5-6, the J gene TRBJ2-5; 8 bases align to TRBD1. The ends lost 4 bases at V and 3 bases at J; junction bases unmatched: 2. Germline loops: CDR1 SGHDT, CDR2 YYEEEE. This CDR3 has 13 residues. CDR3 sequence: CASSRDRKETQYF. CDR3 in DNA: TGTGCCAGCAGCCGGGACAGGAAAGAGACCCAGTACTTC.

The CDR3 sequence is CASSPPQGQQETQYF. CDR3 DNA sequence: TGTGCCAGCAGCCCCCCCCAGGGACAACAAGAGACCCAGTACTTC. This chain joins TRBV6-5 and TRBJ2-5; the D gene is possibly TRBD1 (6 bases). CDR1 is MNHEY and CDR2 is SVGAGI in the germline V gene. Trimming left V 6 bases short and J 2 bases short, with 16 bases between. The CDR3 is 15 residues long.

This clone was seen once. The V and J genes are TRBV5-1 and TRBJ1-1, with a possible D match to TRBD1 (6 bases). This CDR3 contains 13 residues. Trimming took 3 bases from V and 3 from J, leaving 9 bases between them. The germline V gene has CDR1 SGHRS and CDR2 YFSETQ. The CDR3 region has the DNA TGCGCCAGCAGCTCCTCAGGGGACACTGAAGCTTTCTTT. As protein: CASSSSGDTEAFF.

CDR3: CASSLATSNTEAFF. In nucleotides, the CDR3 is TGCGCCAGCAGCCTGGCCACAAGTAACACTGAAGCTTTCTTT. The V gene is TRBV4-1, the J gene TRBJ1-1; D unclear. The CDR3 extends over 14 amino acids. V was pared by 4 bases and J by 2 bases, with 11 bases between. The V gene's germline CDR1 is MGHRA and CDR2 YSYEKL.

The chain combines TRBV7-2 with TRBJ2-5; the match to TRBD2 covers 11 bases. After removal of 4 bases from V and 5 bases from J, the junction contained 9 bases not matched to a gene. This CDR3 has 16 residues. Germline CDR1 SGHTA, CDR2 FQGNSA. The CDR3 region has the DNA TGTGCCAGCAGCTCAGGGACTAGCGGAAATACGGAGACCCAGTACTTC. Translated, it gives CASSSGTSGNTETQYF.

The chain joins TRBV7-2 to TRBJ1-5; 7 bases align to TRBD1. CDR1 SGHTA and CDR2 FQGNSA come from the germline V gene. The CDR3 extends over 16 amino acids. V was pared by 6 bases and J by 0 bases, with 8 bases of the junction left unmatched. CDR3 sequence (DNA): TGTGCCAGCAGTTTATCCGGGACAGATAGCAATCAGCCCCAGCATTTT. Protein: CASSLSGTDSNQPQHF.

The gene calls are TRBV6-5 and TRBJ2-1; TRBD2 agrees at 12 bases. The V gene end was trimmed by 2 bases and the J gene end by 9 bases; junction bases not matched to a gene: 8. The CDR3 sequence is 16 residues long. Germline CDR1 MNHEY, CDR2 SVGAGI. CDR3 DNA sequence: TGTGCCAGCAGTTACCTGGCTAGCGGGAGGGCAGTTGAGCAGTTCTTC. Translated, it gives CASSYLASGRAVEQFF.

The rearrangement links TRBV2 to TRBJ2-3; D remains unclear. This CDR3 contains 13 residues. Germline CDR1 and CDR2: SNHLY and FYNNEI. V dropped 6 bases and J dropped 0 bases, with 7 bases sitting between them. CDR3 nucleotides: TGTGCCAGCAGGCTCCGGAGCACAGATACGCAGTATTTT. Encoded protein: CASRLRSTDTQYF.